Following are 30 T cell receptor beta chains from one sample sequenced in a study of cytomegalovirus exposure and HLA in healthy donors. With 60 Vbeta and 13 Jbeta primers, the PCR was carried out. TCRdb's copy holds only in-frame clones and misses some; the assay was immunoSEQ multiplex PCR. The table records fewer than 180,000 clones, 63% of them present only once. Sample: PBMCs. The receptors derive from a woman aged 60-75 years in good health and CMV-seropositive.

V is TRBV4-3 and J is TRBJ1-3; maybe TRBD1 (5 bases). The V gene's germline CDR1 is LGHNA and CDR2 YSLEER. The CDR3 spans 13 residues. The ends were cut back, 4 bases at V and 3 bases at J, with 7 bases in the middle. In DNA, the CDR3 is TGCGCCAGCAGCCGGACAAGTGGAAACACCATATATTTT. Its protein is CASSRTSGNTIYF.

Comment on this clone: The identical CDR3 is also encoded by other nucleotide sequences in the sample. The rearrangement uses TRBV4-3 and TRBJ2-1; 10 bases are shared with TRBD1. Germline assignment: CDR1 LGHNA and CDR2 YSLEER. There are 17 residues in the CDR3. J gave up 4 bases and V 0 bases, and 6 bases lay outside the gene matches. CDR3 in amino acids: CASSQETGGVNYNEQFF. CDR3 DNA sequence: TGCGCCAGCAGCCAAGAGACAGGGGGCGTGAATTACAATGAGCAGTTCTTC.

This chain uses TRBV18 with TRBJ2-1; D may be TRBD2 (5 bases). Germline loops: CDR1 KGHSH, CDR2 LQKENI. Trimming pared 3 bases from V and 0 bases from J, leaving 9 bases between. The CDR3 runs to 15 residues. The CDR3 region is CASSPNEGSYNEQFF. CDR3 DNA sequence: TGTGCCAGCTCACCTAATGAGGGCTCCTACAATGAGCAGTTCTTC.

The chain combines TRBV4-3 with TRBJ1-4; D is unresolved. Germline V gene lookup returns CDR1 LGHNA and CDR2 YSLEER. The V and J ends lost 1 base and 4 bases respectively, with 10 bases between them. The CDR3 contains 15 residues. Here the CDR3 DNA reads TGCGCCAGCAGCCAAGGTAGCAGAATTAATGAAAAACTGTTTTTT. Protein: CASSQGSRINEKLFF.

This sequence joins TRBV30 and TRBJ1-4; TRBD1 aligns across 9 bases. Germline CDR1 reads GTSNPN; CDR2 reads SVGIG (reference sequence). This CDR3 has 15 amino acids. The junction had 6 bases not matched to a gene; V was cut back by 3 bases and J by 4 bases. CDR3 in amino acids: CAWSYTGGGNEKLFF. Here the CDR3 DNA reads TGTGCCTGGAGCTATACAGGGGGCGGTAATGAAAAACTGTTTTTT.

The chain has TRBV7-8 and TRBJ2-6; tentatively, D is TRBD1 (6 bases). This CDR3 contains 17 residues. With 5 bases removed from V and 4 bases from J, the gap between germline ends came to 18 bases. Germline V CDR1 and CDR2: SGHVS, FQNEAQ. CDR3 sequence (DNA): TGTGCCAGCAGCAATATCCTACAGGGTTTGGGGGCCAACGTCCTGACTTTC. This gives the protein CASSNILQGLGANVLTF. Looking up the rest from reference TRBV7-8 and TRBJ2-6 gives the full variable domain: GAGVSQSPRYKVAKRGQDVALRCDPISGHVSLFWYQQALGQGPEFLTYFQNEAQLDKSGLPSDRFFAERPEGSVSTLKIQRTQQEDSAVYLCASSNILQGLGANVLTFGAGSRLTVL.

This clone was seen only a few times. This sequence joins TRBV4-1 and TRBJ2-7; D is unresolved. V gave up 0 bases and J gave up 0 bases, with 9 bases separating them. This CDR3 spans 15 amino acids. CDR1 is MGHRA and CDR2 is YSYEKL in the germline V gene. As DNA, the CDR3 is TGCGCCAGCAGCCAAGATAATCTCAGCTCCTACGAGCAGTACTTC. Its protein product is CASSQDNLSSYEQYF.

V and J are TRBV19 and TRBJ2-2, with TRBD2 matching 7 bases. The CDR3 sequence is 13 residues long. Unmatched junction bases numbered 4, after V lost 9 bases and J lost 3 bases. Looked up from germline, CDR1 is LNHDA and CDR2 is SQIVND (reference sequence). For the CDR3, the DNA is TGTGCCAGCGATGGGGGGGACACCGGGGAGCTGTTTTTT. This encodes CASDGGDTGELFF.

This clone was recorded once. The genes are TRBV5-6 and TRBJ2-1; TRBD2 aligns across 10 bases. The CDR3 has 16 amino acids. The V gene's germline CDR1 is SGHDT and CDR2 YYEEEE. Trimming at V came to 4 bases and at J to 4 bases, leaving 8 bases not matched to a gene. The CDR3 sequence is CASSPTSGIGYNEQFF. The CDR3 DNA reads as TGTGCCAGCAGCCCTACTAGCGGGATAGGTTACAATGAGCAGTTCTTC.

This clone has more than one count but fewer than ten. J is TRBJ2-4 and V is TRBV9; a possible D gene is TRBD2 (6 bases). Germline values: CDR1 SGDLS, CDR2 YYNGEE. CDR3 length equals 18 residues. V dropped 5 bases and J dropped 7 bases, with 28 bases sitting between them. CDR3 nucleotide sequence: TGTGCCAGCAGTGGCGGAGGGATCACGCGGGCCAAAAGGAACATTCAGTACTTC. Its protein is CASSGGGITRAKRNIQYF. The full variable domain, in which reference TRBV9 and TRBJ2-4 provide the parts outside the CDR3, is DSGVTQTPKHLITATGQRVTLRCSPRSGDLSVYWYQQSLDQGLQFLIQYYNGEERAKGNILERFSAQQFPDLHSELNLSSLELGDSALYFCASSGGGITRAKRNIQYFGAGTRLSVL.

The chain recombines TRBV10-3 with TRBJ2-1; D is unclear. CDR3 size: 11 residues. From germline, CDR1 is ENHRY and CDR2 SYGVKD. V was cut by 6 bases and J by 4 bases, with 4 bases left in between. CDR3 coding DNA: TGTGCCATCAGCTTATACAATGAGCAGTTCTTC. Amino acids: CAISLYNEQFF.

The chain uses TRBV2 and TRBJ1-2; TRBD1 matches at 7 bases. The J segment lost 8 bases and the V segment lost 3 bases, leaving 9 bases of the junction unmatched. CDR3 length: 14 amino acids. Germline V gene sequence: CDR1 SNHLY, CDR2 FYNNEI. The CDR3 region has the DNA TGTGCCAGCAGTGAGGGCAGGGGGTTCGAAGGCTACACCTTC. Amino acid sequence: CASSEGRGFEGYTF.

The V call is TRBV5-6, the J call TRBJ1-2, with D hard to call. There are 15 residues in the CDR3. Trimming shortened V by 0 bases and J by 8 bases, and 17 bases separated the two germline ends. Germline V gene data show CDR1 as SGHDT and CDR2 as YYEEEE. The CDR3 nucleotides read TGTGCCAGCAGCTTGGGGACGAGGGAAGGAAGCGGCTACACCTTC. Translating gives CASSLGTREGSGYTF.

This chain uses TRBV14 with TRBJ1-2; TRBD1 is a possible D gene (6 bases). The V gene's germline CDR1 is SGHDN and CDR2 FVKESK. The CDR3 loop spans 14 amino acids. Trimming shortened V by 4 bases and J by 5 bases, and 14 bases separated the two germline ends. This CDR3 is CASSLQGLGYGYTF. The CDR3 DNA reads as TGTGCCAGCAGCCTACAGGGTCTTGGGTATGGCTACACCTTC. Variable domain in full (rest from reference TRBV14 and TRBJ1-2): EAGVTQFPSHSVIEKGQTVTLRCDPISGHDNLYWYRRVMGKEIKFLLHFVKESKQDESGMPNNRFLAERTGGTYSTLKVQPAELEDSGVYFCASSLQGLGYGYTFGSGTRLTVV.

This clone has just a few counts. The chain has TRBV15 and TRBJ1-2, with D uncertain. Germline lookup yields CDR1 LNHNV and CDR2 YYDKDF (reference sequence). The CDR3 contains 15 residues. Trimming stripped 0 bases from V and 6 bases from J, with 14 bases between. The CDR3 region has the DNA TGTGCCACCAGCAGAGATCTCTTTCTGGGCCATGGCTACACCTTC. This gives the protein CATSRDLFLGHGYTF. Full variable domain (rest looked up from reference TRBV15 and TRBJ1-2): DAMVIQNPRYQVTQFGKPVTLSCSQTLNHNVMYWYQQKSSQAPKLLFHYYDKDFNNEADTPDNFQSRRPNTSFCFLDIRSPGLGDTAMYLCATSRDLFLGHGYTFGSGTRLTVV.

The rearrangement joins TRBV13 to TRBJ1-1; 8 nucleotides match TRBD1. Germline CDR1 and CDR2: PRHDT and FYEKMQ (reference sequence). With 3 bases clipped from V and 4 bases from J, the junction kept 13 bases outside the gene matches. This CDR3 contains 17 residues. DNA of the CDR3: TGTGCCAGCAGCTTTATGGACCAGGGGGCGCCCACCACTGAAGCTTTCTTT. Protein sequence: CASSFMDQGAPTTEAFF.

The chain is built from TRBV7-2 and TRBJ1-4; perhaps TRBD1 as D (6 bases). V was cut by 3 bases and J by 8 bases, with 16 bases left in between. The germline V gene has CDR1 SGHTA and CDR2 FQGNSA. The CDR3 is made up of 15 amino acids. In nucleotides, the CDR3 is TGTGCCAGCAGCTTGACAGGACAGCCGTACGAAAAACTGTTTTTT. Residues: CASSLTGQPYEKLFF.

The J gene is TRBJ1-6, the V gene TRBV30; D is perhaps TRBD1 (5 bases). The V end was cut by 2 bases, the J end by 5 bases, with 7 bases between. Germline V lookup: CDR1 GTSNPN, CDR2 SVGIG (reference sequence). The CDR3 spans 13 residues. CDR3 amino acids: CAWSTQDNSPLHF. In nucleotides, the CDR3 is TGTGCCTGGAGTACACAGGATAATTCACCCCTCCACTTT.

The V gene is TRBV4-2, the J gene TRBJ2-4; 10 nucleotides agree with TRBD2. V dropped 3 bases and J dropped 3; count of bases not matched to a gene: 8. The CDR3 is 17 amino acids. Germline loops: CDR1 LGHNA, CDR2 YNFKEQ. The CDR3, as DNA: TGTGCCAGCAGCCACCTGCTAGCGGGAGAGGACAAAAACATTCAGTACTTC. This translates into CASSHLLAGEDKNIQYF.

This rearrangement joins TRBV19 to TRBJ2-7, with TRBD1 identical over 7 bases. CDR1 LNHDA and CDR2 SQIVND come from the germline V gene (reference sequence). CDR3 length: 15 amino acids. Trimming removed 4 bases from V and 2 bases from J; junction bases left unmatched: 8. The CDR3 nucleotides are TGTGCCAGTAGTACCCGGGACAGTGGAGCCTACGAGCAGTACTTC. Protein product: CASSTRDSGAYEQYF.

V usage is TRBV28 and J usage is TRBJ2-5, with 7 bases aligning to TRBD1. The DNA end is a closer match to TRBJ2-7, so the J assignment may be wrong. The CDR3 runs to 13 residues. Germline V gene lookup returns CDR1 MDHEN and CDR2 SYDVKM. The CDR3 reads CASRDRVSYEQYF. CDR3 coding DNA: TGTGCCAGCAGAGACAGGGTGTCCTACGAGCAGTACTTC.

This chain joins TRBV19 and TRBJ1-5, with TRBD1 matching over 12 bases. The V segment lost 6 bases and the J segment 7 bases; nucleotides outside the gene matches: 4. The V gene's germline CDR1 is LNHDA and CDR2 SQIVND (reference sequence). The CDR3 is 14 amino acids. The CDR3 loop reads CASRGQGAGQPQHF. The CDR3 DNA reads TGTGCCAGTAGGGGACAGGGGGCTGGGCAGCCCCAGCATTTT.

Only a few counts were recorded for this clone. V usage is TRBV25-1 and J usage is TRBJ2-7; D perhaps matches TRBD1 (5 bases). This CDR3 contains 14 residues. Germline-derived CDR1 and CDR2 are MGHDK and SYGVNS. Trimming took 8 bases from V and 6 from J, leaving 20 bases between them. The CDR3 DNA follows: TGTGCCAGCGGATCAGGGTATGCGGTAAGCGAGCAGTACTTC. Translating gives CASGSGYAVSEQYF.

The chain joins TRBV6-5 to TRBJ1-5; D is perhaps TRBD1 (6 bases). V was trimmed by 6 bases and J by 6 bases, leaving 15 bases between them. Germline values: CDR1 MNHEY, CDR2 SVGAGI. This CDR3 has 14 residues. The CDR3 DNA is TGTGCCAGCAGCAATGGGGGGGGCACTCAGCCCCAGCATTTT. Protein product: CASSNGGGTQPQHF.

The chain has TRBV28 and TRBJ1-1, with TRBD1 matching over 9 bases. The V gene end was trimmed by 5 bases and the J gene end by 2 bases; junction bases not matched to a gene: 6. CDR3 length: 15 amino acids. Germline V CDR1 and CDR2: MDHEN, SYDVKM. The CDR3 DNA is TGTGCCAGCAGTCCCCAGGGACAGGGCAACACTGAAGCTTTCTTT. It codes for CASSPQGQGNTEAFF. The whole variable domain, remainder taken from reference TRBV28 and TRBJ1-1, is DVKVTQSSRYLVKRTGEKVFLECVQDMDHENMFWYRQDPGLGLRLIYFSYDVKMKEKGDIPEGYSVSREKKERFSLILESASTNQTSMYLCASSPQGQGNTEAFFGQGTRLTVV.

In its sample, this clone was seen a few times. The chain recombines TRBV2 with TRBJ2-3; weak D call: TRBD1 (6 bases). There are 14 residues in the CDR3. The germline V gene encodes CDR1 SNHLY and CDR2 FYNNEI. The V gene lost 4 bases and the J gene lost 3 bases, with 11 bases spanning the gap. CDR3 coding DNA: TGTGCCAGCAGTGGGGGGACAAGGACAGATACGCAGTATTTT. Encoded protein: CASSGGTRTDTQYF. Looking up the rest from reference TRBV2 and TRBJ2-3 gives the full variable domain: EPEVTQTPSHQVTQMGQEVILRCVPISNHLYFYWYRQILGQKVEFLVSFYNNEISEKSEIFDDQFSVERPDGSNFTLKIRSTKLEDSAMYFCASSGGTRTDTQYFGPGTRLTVL.

The chain carries TRBV5-5 and TRBJ2-2; D uncertain. The CDR3 is 14 residues long. The ends were cut back, 4 bases at V and 4 bases at J, with 11 bases in the middle. Germline loops: CDR1 SGHKS, CDR2 YYEKEE (reference sequence). The CDR3 sequence is CASSPTRFTGELFF. The DNA for the CDR3 is TGTGCCAGCAGCCCGACAAGGTTCACCGGGGAGCTGTTTTTT. Drawing the rest from reference TRBV5-5 and TRBJ2-2, the complete variable domain is DAGVTQSPTHLIKTRGQQVTLRCSPISGHKSVSWYQQVLGQGPQFIFQYYEKEERGRGNFPDRFSARQFPNYSSELNVNALLLGDSALYLCASSPTRFTGELFFGEGSRLTVL.

The chain recombines TRBV5-4 with TRBJ1-2; D is undetermined. Germline CDR1 reads SGHNT; CDR2 reads YYREEE (reference sequence). The V gene lost 1 base and the J gene lost 0 bases, with 10 bases spanning the gap. This CDR3 spans 15 amino acids. CDR3 protein: CASSLNSLTNYGYTF. CDR3 in DNA: TGTGCCAGCAGCTTGAACAGTCTAACTAACTATGGCTACACCTTC.

J is TRBJ2-7 and V is TRBV6-4, with D perhaps matching TRBD2 (7 bases). CDR1 is MRHNA and CDR2 is SNTAGT in the germline V gene. This CDR3 has 13 residues. Trimming took off 0 bases at V and 8 bases at J, with 11 bases between the two ends. The CDR3 DNA follows: TGTGCCAGCAGTGACTCGGAGGGGGGGAAGCAGTACTTC. This translates into CASSDSEGGKQYF.

The chain employs TRBV6-1 and TRBJ1-4, with a weak D call TRBD1 (5 bases). The CDR3 runs to 14 residues. Germline assignment: CDR1 MNHNS and CDR2 SASEGT. Trimming left V 4 bases short and J 4 bases short, with 10 bases between. The CDR3 DNA reads TGTGCCAGCAGTGGGCAGGGAATTAATGAAAAACTGTTTTTT. It encodes CASSGQGINEKLFF.